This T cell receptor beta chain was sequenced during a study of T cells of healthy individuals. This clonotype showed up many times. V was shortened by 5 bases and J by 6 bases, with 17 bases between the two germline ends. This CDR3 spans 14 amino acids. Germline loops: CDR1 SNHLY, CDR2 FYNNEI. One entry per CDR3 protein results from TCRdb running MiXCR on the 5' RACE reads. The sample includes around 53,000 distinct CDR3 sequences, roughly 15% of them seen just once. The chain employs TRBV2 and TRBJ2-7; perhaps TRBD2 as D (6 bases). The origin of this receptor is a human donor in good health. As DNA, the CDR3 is TGTGCCAGCAGTCCTTCCTCAGGGACTGGCGAGCAGTACTTC. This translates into CASSPSSGTGEQYF. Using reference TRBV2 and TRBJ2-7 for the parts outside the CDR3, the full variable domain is EPEVTQTPSHQVTQMGQEVILRCVPISNHLYFYWYRQILGQKVEFLVSFYNNEISEKSEIFDDQFSVERPDGSNFTLKIRSTKLEDSAMYFCASSPSSGTGEQYFGPGTRLTVT.